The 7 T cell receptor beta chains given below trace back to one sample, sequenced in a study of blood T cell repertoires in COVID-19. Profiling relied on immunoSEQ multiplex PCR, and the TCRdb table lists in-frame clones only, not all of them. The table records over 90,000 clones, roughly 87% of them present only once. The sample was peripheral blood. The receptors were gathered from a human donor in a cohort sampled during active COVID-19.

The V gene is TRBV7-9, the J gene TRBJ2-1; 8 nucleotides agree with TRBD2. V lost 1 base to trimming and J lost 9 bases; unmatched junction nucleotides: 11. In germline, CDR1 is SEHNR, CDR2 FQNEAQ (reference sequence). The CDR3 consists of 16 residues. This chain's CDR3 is CASSLEPSGLLGEQFF. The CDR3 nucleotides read TGTGCCAGCAGCTTAGAACCTAGCGGGCTTCTTGGTGAGCAGTTCTTC.

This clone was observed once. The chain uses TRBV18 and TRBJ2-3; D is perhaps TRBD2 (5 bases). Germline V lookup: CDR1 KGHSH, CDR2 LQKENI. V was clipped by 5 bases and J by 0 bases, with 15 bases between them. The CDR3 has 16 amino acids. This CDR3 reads CASSTGIGPSTDTQYF. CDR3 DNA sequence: TGTGCCAGCTCAACGGGGATCGGCCCTAGCACAGATACGCAGTATTTT.

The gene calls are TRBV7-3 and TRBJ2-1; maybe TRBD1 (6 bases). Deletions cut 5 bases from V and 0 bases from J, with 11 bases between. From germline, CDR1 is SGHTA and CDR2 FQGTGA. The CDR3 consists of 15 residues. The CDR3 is CASSLGTPSYNEQFF. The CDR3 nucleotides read TGTGCCAGCAGCCTGGGGACACCCTCCTACAATGAGCAGTTCTTC.

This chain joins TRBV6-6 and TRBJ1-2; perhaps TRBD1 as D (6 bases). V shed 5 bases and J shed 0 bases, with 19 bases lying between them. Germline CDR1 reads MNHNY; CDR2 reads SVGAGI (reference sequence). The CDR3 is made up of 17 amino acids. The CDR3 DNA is TGTGCCAGCAGTCCCAGGGTGGGGACACCCGCTAACTATGGCTACACCTTC. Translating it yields CASSPRVGTPANYGYTF.

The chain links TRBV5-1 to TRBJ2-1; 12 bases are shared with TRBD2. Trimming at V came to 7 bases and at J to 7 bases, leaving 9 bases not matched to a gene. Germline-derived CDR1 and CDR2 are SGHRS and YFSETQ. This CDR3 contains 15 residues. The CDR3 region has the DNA TGCGCCAGCTCTAGACTAGCGGGAGTTGAAAATGAGCAGTTCTTC. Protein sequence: CASSRLAGVENEQFF. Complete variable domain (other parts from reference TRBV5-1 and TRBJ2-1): KAGVTQTPRYLIKTRGQQVTLSCSPISGHRSVSWYQQTPGQGLQFLFEYFSETQRNKGNFPGRFSGRQFSNSRSEMNVSTLELGDSALYLCASSRLAGVENEQFFGPGTRLTVL.

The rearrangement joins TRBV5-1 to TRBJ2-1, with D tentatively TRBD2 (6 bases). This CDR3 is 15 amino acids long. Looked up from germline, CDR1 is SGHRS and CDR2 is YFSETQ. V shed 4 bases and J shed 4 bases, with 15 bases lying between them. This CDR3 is CASSPGGTLYNEQFF. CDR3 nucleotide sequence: TGCGCCAGCAGCCCCGGCGGGACTTTGTACAATGAGCAGTTCTTC. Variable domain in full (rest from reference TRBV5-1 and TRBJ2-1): KAGVTQTPRYLIKTRGQQVTLSCSPISGHRSVSWYQQTPGQGLQFLFEYFSETQRNKGNFPGRFSGRQFSNSRSEMNVSTLELGDSALYLCASSPGGTLYNEQFFGPGTRLTVL.

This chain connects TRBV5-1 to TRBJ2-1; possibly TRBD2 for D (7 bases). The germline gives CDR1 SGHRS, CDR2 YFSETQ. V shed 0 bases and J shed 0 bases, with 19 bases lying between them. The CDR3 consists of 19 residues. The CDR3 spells CASSLAGGSGGSSYNEQFF. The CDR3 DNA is TGCGCCAGCAGCTTGGCCGGGGGCTCCGGCGGGAGCTCCTACAATGAGCAGTTCTTC.